This T cell receptor beta chain emerged from a study of shared clonotypes between healthy human individuals. The junction had 6 bases not matched to a gene; V was cut back by 8 bases and J by 4 bases. The length of the CDR3 is 15 residues. Germline V gives CDR1 MNHNS, CDR2 SASEGT. This table comes from immunoSEQ multiplex PCR, and its TCRdb copy is limited to in-frame clones, with some not included. This sample has around 480,000 clones; approximately 79% occur once, and the top ten carry 12%. The V and J genes are TRBV6-1 and TRBJ2-5, with 14 bases matching TRBD2. Sequencing was done on a sample of PBMCs. This TCR was sampled from a middle-aged woman in good health. Some clones in this sample may be carry-over from other donors' samples. The CDR3, as DNA: TGTGCCAGCTTGGGACTAGCGGGAGTTGGAGAGACCCAGTACTTC. It encodes CASLGLAGVGETQYF.